This TCR beta chain was obtained from a study of CD8 T cells in Susac syndrome. The control group consisted of healthy donors matched for age and sex. TEMRA cells were FACS-enriched and CD8+ and CD4+ T cells negatively isolated. Random hexamers served to reverse transcribe roughly 0.45 to 1 ug RNA. Amplification of TCR beta CDR3 was carried out by immunoSEQ multiplex PCR, which covered 54 Vbeta and 13 Jbeta segments. TCRdb re-analysed the immunoSEQ multiplex PCR reads in MiXCR, keeping a single row per CDR3 protein. This sample yields 100,000 to 150,000 distinct CDR3 sequences, of which about 95% are seen a single time; more than 0.1% belongs to the top ten. CDR1 SQVTM and CDR2 ANQGSEA come from the germline V gene. Deletions cut 3 bases from V and 4 bases from J, with 19 bases between. The CDR3 has 16 amino acids.

The sequenced material came from CD4+ T cells from PBMCs. This clonotype was obtained from a human donor in good health. This rearrangement joins TRBV29-1 to TRBJ2-1; D remains ambiguous. CDR3 residues: CSVDPHPRSVYNEQFF. The DNA of the CDR3 is TGCAGCGTTGACCCCCACCCCAGGAGCGTATACAATGAGCAGTTCTTC.